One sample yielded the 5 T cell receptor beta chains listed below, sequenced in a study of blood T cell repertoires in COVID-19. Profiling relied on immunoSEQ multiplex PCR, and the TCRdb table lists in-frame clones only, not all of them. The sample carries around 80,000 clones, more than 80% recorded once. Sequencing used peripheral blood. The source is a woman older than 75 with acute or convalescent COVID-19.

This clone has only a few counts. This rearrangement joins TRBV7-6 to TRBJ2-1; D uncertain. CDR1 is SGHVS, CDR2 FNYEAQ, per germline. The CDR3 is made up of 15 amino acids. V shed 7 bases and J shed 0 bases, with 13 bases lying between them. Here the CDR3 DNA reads TGTGCCAGCACCAGAGGATCGGGCTCCTACAATGAGCAGTTCTTC. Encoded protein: CASTRGSGSYNEQFF. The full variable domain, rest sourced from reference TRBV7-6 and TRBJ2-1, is GAGVSQSPRYKVTKRGQDVALRCDPISGHVSLYWYRQALGQGPEFLTYFNYEAQQDKSGLPNDRFSAERPEGSISTLTIQRTEQRDSAMYRCASTRGSGSYNEQFFGPGTRLTVL.

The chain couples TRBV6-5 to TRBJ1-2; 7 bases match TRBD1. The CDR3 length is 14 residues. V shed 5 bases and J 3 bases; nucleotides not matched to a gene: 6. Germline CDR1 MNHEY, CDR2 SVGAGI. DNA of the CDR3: TGTGCCAGCAGTCAGGGGACAGACTACTATGGCTACACCTTC. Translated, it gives CASSQGTDYYGYTF.

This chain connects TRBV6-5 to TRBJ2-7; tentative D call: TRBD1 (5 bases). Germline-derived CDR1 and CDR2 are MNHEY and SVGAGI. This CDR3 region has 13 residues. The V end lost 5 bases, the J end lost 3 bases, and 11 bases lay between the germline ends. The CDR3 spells CASSPPGIYEQYF. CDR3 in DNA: TGTGCCAGCAGTCCCCCAGGGATCTACGAGCAGTACTTC.

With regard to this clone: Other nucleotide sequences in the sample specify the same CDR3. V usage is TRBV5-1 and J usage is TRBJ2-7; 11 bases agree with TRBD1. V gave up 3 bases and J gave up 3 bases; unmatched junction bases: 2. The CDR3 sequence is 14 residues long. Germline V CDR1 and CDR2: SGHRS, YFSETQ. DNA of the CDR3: TGCGCCAGCAGCTCGGGGACAGGGGGCTACGAGCAGTACTTC. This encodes CASSSGTGGYEQYF.

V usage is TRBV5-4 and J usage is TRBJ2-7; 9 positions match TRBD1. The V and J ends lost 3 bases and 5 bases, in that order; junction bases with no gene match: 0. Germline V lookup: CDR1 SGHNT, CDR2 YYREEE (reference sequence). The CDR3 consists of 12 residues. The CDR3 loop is CASSWDRDEQYF. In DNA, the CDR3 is TGTGCCAGCAGCTGGGACAGGGACGAGCAGTACTTC.